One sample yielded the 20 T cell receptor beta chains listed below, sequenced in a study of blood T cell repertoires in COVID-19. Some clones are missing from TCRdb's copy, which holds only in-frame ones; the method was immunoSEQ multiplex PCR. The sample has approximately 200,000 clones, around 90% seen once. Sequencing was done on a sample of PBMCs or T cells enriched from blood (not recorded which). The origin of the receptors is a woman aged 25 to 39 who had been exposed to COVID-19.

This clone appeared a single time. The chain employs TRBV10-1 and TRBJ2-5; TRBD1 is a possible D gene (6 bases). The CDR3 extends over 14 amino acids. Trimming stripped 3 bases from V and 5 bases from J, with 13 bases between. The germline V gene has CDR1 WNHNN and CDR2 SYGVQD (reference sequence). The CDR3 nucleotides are TGCGCCAGCAGTGACAGGGGCCTTGGGGAGACCCAGTACTTC. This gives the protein CASSDRGLGETQYF.

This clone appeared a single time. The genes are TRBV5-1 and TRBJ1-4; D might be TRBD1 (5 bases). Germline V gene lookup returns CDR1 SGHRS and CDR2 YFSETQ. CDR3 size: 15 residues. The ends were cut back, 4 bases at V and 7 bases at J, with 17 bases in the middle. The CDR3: CASSRGDSTSEKLFF. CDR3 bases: TGCGCCAGCAGCCGAGGGGACTCAACATCTGAAAAACTGTTTTTT.

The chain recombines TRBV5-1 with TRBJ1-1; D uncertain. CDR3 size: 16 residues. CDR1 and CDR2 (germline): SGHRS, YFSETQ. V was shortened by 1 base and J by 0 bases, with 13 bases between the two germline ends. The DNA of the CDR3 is TGCGCCAGCAGCTTGCAATCTCCGAACATGAACACTGAAGCTTTCTTT. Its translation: CASSLQSPNMNTEAFF.

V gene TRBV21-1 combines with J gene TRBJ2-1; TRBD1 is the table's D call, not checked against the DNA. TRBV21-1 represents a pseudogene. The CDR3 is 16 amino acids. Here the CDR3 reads CASSTCRQGKYNEQFF. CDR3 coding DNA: TGTGCCAGCAGCACATGTCGACAGGGTAAGTACAATGAGCAGTTCTTC.

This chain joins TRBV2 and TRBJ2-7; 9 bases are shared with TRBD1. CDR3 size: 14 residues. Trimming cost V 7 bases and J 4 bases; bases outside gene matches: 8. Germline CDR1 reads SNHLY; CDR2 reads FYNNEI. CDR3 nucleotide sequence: TGTGCCAGCAACATTTGGACAGGGGCTTACGAGCAGTACTTC. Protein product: CASNIWTGAYEQYF. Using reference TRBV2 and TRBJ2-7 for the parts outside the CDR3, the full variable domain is EPEVTQTPSHQVTQMGQEVILRCVPISNHLYFYWYRQILGQKVEFLVSFYNNEISEKSEIFDDQFSVERPDGSNFTLKIRSTKLEDSAMYFCASNIWTGAYEQYFGPGTRLTVT.

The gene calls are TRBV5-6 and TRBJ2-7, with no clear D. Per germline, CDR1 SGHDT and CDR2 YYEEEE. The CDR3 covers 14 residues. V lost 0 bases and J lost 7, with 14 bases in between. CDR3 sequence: CASSLGATFGEQYF. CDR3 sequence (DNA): TGTGCCAGCAGCTTGGGGGCGACCTTTGGGGAGCAGTACTTC. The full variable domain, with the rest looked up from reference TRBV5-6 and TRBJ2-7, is DAGVTQSPTHLIKTRGQQVTLRCSPKSGHDTVSWYQQALGQGPQFIFQYYEEEERQRGNFPDRFSGHQFPNYSSELNVNALLLGDSALYLCASSLGATFGEQYFGPGTRLTVT.

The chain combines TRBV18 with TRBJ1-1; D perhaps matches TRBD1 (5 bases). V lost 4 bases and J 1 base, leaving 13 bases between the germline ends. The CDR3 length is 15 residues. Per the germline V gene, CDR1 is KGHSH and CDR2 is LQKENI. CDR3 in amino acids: CASSRGHEQNTEAFF. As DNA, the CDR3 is TGTGCCAGCTCACGCGGACACGAACAGAACACTGAAGCTTTCTTT.

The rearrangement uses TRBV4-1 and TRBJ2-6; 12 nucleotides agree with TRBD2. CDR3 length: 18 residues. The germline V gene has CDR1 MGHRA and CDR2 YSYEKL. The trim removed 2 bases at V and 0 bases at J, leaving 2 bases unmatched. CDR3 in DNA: TGCGCCAGCAGCCAACTAGCGGGAGGGTCCTCTGGGGCCAACGTCCTGACTTTC. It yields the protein CASSQLAGGSSGANVLTF.

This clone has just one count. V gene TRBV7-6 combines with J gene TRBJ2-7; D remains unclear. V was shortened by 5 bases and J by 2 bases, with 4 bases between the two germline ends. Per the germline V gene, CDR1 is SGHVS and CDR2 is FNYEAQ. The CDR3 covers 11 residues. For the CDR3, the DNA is TGTGCCAGCAGCGTTACCTACGAGCAGTACTTC. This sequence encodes CASSVTYEQYF.

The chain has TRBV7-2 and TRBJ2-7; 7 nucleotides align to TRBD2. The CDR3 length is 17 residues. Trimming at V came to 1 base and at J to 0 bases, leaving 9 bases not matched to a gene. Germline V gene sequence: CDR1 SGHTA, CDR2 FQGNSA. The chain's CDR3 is CASSLVSSGIHSYEQYF. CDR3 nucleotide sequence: TGTGCCAGCAGCTTAGTGTCTAGCGGTATACACTCCTACGAGCAGTACTTC.

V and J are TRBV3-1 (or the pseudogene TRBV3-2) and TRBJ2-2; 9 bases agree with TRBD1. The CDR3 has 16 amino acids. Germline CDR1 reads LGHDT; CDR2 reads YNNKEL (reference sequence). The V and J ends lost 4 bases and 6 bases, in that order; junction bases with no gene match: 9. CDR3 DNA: TGTGCCAGCAGCCTGGGGACAGGGTATATCCCCGGGGAGCTGTTTTTT. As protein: CASSLGTGYIPGELFF.

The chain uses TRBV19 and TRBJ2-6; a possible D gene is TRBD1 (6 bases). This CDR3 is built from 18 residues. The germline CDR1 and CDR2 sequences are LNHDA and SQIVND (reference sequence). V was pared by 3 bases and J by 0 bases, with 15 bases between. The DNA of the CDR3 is TGTGCCAGTAGTATCAGGGGATACAGGGACTCTGGGGCCAACGTCCTGACTTTC. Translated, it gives CASSIRGYRDSGANVLTF.

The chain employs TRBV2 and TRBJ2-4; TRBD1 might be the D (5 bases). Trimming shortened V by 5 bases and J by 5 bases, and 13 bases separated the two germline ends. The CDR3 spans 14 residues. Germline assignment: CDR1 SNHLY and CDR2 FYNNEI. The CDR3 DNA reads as TGTGCCAGCAGTCACGTGGGCAGGGAAAACATTCAGTACTTC. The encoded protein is CASSHVGRENIQYF. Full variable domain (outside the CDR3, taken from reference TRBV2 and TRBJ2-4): EPEVTQTPSHQVTQMGQEVILRCVPISNHLYFYWYRQILGQKVEFLVSFYNNEISEKSEIFDDQFSVERPDGSNFTLKIRSTKLEDSAMYFCASSHVGRENIQYFGAGTRLSVL.

CDR3 amino acids: CAWSPPGQGYSPLHF. The CDR3 bases are TGTGCCTGGAGCCCTCCGGGACAGGGATATTCACCCCTCCACTTT. The V call is TRBV30, the J call TRBJ1-6; TRBD1 agrees at 9 bases. After removal of 3 bases from V and 8 bases from J, the junction contained 8 bases not matched to a gene. In germline, CDR1 is GTSNPN, CDR2 SVGIG (reference sequence). CDR3 length: 15 residues.

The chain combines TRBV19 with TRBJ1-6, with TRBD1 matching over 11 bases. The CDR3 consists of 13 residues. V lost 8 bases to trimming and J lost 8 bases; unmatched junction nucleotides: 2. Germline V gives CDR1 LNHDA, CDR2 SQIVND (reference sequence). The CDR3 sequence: CASEGQGDSPLHF. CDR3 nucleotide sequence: TGTGCCAGTGAGGGACAGGGGGATTCACCCCTCCACTTT. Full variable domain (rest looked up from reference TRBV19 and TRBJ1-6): DGGITQSPKYLFRKEGQNVTLSCEQNLNHDAMYWYRQDPGQGLRLIYYSQIVNDFQKGDIAEGYSVSREKKESFPLTVTSAQKNPTAFYLCASEGQGDSPLHFGNGTRLTVT.

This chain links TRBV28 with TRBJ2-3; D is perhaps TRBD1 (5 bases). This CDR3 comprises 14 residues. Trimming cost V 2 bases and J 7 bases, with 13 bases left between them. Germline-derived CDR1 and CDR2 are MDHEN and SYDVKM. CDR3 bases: TGTGCCAGCAGTTTACCCAGGGCAACACATACGCAGTATTTT. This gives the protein CASSLPRATHTQYF.

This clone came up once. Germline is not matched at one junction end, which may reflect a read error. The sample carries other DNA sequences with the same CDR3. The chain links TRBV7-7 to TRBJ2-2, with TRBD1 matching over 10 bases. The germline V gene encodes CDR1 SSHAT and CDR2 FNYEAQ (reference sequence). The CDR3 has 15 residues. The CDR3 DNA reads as TGTGCTAGCAGCCTAAGGACAGGGGGGACCGGGGAGCTGTTTTTT. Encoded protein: CASSLRTGGTGELFF.

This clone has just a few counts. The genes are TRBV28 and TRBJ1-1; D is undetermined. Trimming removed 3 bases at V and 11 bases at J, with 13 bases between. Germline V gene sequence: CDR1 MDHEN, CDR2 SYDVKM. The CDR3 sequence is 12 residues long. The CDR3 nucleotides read TGTGCCAGCAGTTTGGGTGGGAGTAGGGCTTTCTTT. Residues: CASSLGGSRAFF.

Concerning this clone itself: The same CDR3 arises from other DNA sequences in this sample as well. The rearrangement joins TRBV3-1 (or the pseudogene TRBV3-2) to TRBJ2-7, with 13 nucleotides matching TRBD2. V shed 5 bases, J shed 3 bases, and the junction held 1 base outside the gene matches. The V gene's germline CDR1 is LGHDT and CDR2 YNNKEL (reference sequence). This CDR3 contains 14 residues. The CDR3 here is CASSWTSGSYEQYF. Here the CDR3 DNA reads TGTGCCAGCAGCTGGACTAGCGGGAGCTACGAGCAGTACTTC.

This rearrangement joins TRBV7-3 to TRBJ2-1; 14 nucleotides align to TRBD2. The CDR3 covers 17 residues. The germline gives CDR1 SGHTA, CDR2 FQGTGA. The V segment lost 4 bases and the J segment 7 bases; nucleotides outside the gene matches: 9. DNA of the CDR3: TGTGCCAGCAGCTCCCCAGGACTAGCGGGAGGATATAATGAGCAGTTCTTC. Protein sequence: CASSSPGLAGGYNEQFF. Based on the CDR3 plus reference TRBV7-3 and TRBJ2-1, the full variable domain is GAGVSQTPSNKVTEKGKYVELRCDPISGHTALYWYRQSLGQGPEFLIYFQGTGAADDSGLPNDRFFAVRPEGSVSTLKIQRTERGDSAVYLCASSSPGLAGGYNEQFFGPGTRLTVL.